This is a list of T cell receptor beta chains from one sample in a study of cytotoxic CD8 clonotypes in ibrutinib-treated CLL. Profiled with immunoSEQ multiplex PCR; TCRdb holds only in-frame clones, not every one. There are around 310,000 clones in the sample; about 77% occur only once, and 5.5% to 8% lies in the top ten. The sample consisted of PBMCs, taken before ibrutinib treatment. The receptor source for this set is a human donor with chronic lymphocytic leukemia. The CDR3 runs from the conserved cysteine through the conserved F or W.

v_call	j_call	cdr3_aa
TRBV10-3	TRBJ1-2	CAITRTERGGYTF
TRBV9	TRBJ2-7	CASSPGTSYEQYF
TRBV18	TRBJ2-7	CASSEGTGGEQYF
TRBV28	TRBJ2-2	CASSSAGGAGGELFF
TRBV19	TRBJ1-2	CASSRPGDLNYGYTF
TRBV6-5	TRBJ1-1	CASSYGQLNTEAFF
TRBV18	TRBJ2-5	CASSPGTGEETQYF
TRBV5-1	TRBJ2-7	CASSDGQGSSYEQYF
TRBV4-1	TRBJ1-2	CASSQGTGIYGYTF
TRBV2	TRBJ1-2	CASSDRTGNYGYTF
TRBV5-6	TRBJ2-7	CASSHTHRDRDNSYEQYF
TRBV19	TRBJ1-5	CASSRGLSQPQHF
TRBV15	TRBJ1-1	CATSRVPAVKAFF
TRBV6-5	TRBJ2-3	CASRIQPGLPDTQYF
TRBV7-8	TRBJ2-5	CASSRGVAQETQYF
TRBV5-4	TRBJ2-5	CASSSDSFETQYF
TRBV28	TRBJ1-5	CASSLVQGRVQPQHF
TRBV19	TRBJ1-1	CASSIDRTQGREAFF
TRBV27	TRBJ2-2	CASTDVPGELFF
TRBV20-1	TRBJ1-2	CSARTDYGYTF
TRBV28	TRBJ2-1	CASSAAGAWGTEQFF
TRBV11-2	TRBJ1-1	CASSLAGTANTEAFF
TRBV19	TRBJ2-5	CASSIMGGGAKTQYF
TRBV9	TRBJ2-7	CASSPEGGVRGHEQYF
TRBV19	TRBJ1-1	CASSVRRSSTEAFF
TRBV9	TRBJ2-1	CAGSVMAGGIHEQFF
TRBV4-3	TRBJ1-4	CASSQERVTNEKLFF
TRBV9	TRBJ2-2	CASSSTSRVANTGELFF
TRBV27	TRBJ1-2	CASSRGTGLGYTF
TRBV28	TRBJ1-1	CASSQYTEAFF
TRBV9	TRBJ2-7	CASSVVSASRPWEQYF
TRBV7-2	TRBJ1-2	CASSSQGIYGYTF
TRBV11-2	TRBJ2-7	CASSLATGAWEQYF
TRBV20-1	TRBJ1-1	CSARGYTEAFF
TRBV7-2	TRBJ2-1	CASSSDRDGGSYNEQFF
TRBV6-5	TRBJ1-2	CASRTPGQGGNGYTF
TRBV7-9	TRBJ2-1	CASSSPTSGRHRRQFF
TRBV21-1	TRBJ2-1	CASSKARGTLQGAIDEQFF
TRBV19	TRBJ2-7	CASSTTAGTSLYEQYF
TRBV12-5	TRBJ1-3	CASGLVVEDRVWITIYF
TRBV7-3	TRBJ2-7	CASSALAGTGNSYEQYF
TRBV5-5	TRBJ2-7	CASSRAEFSVVPYEQYF
TRBV7-2	TRBJ2-2	CASSLTSTESFTGELFF
TRBV6-5	TRBJ1-5	CASSYSGSGNQPQHF
TRBV11-2	TRBJ2-5	CASTDYSGLETQYF
TRBV7-8	TRBJ2-3	CASSLVYTDTQYF
TRBV7-9	TRBJ2-6	CASSRGSGANVLTF
TRBV4-3	TRBJ2-7	CASKLRVGVYEQYF
TRBV30	TRBJ1-4	CAWSRSGGTGEKLFF
TRBV5-1	TRBJ1-2	CASSLFANYGYTF
TRBV5-4	TRBJ1-2	CASSDPGRGYYGYTF
TRBV6-4	TRBJ2-1	CASSQNRISYNEQFF
TRBV19	TRBJ2-6	CASSIQASNGANVLTF
TRBV11-3	TRBJ2-1	CASSLEAGAYNEQFF
TRBV6-5	TRBJ2-1	CASSGTAYNEQFF
TRBV28	TRBJ2-3	CASSPRTGWQTQYF
TRBV4-2	TRBJ1-2	CASSHGYGYTF
TRBV6-5	TRBJ2-5	CASSTGETQYF